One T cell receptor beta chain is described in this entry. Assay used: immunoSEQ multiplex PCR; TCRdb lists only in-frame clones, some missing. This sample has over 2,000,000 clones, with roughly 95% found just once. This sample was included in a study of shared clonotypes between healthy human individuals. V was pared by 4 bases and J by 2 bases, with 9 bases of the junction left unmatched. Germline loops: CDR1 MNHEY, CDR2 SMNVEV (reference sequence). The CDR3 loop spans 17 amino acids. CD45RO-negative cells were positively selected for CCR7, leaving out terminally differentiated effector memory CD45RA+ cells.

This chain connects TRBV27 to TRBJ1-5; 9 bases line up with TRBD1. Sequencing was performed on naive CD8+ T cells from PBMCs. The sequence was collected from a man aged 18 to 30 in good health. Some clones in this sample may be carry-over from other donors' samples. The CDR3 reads CASSYFGDRVGNQPQHF. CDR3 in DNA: TGTGCCAGCAGTTATTTTGGGGACAGGGTGGGCAATCAGCCCCAGCATTTT.